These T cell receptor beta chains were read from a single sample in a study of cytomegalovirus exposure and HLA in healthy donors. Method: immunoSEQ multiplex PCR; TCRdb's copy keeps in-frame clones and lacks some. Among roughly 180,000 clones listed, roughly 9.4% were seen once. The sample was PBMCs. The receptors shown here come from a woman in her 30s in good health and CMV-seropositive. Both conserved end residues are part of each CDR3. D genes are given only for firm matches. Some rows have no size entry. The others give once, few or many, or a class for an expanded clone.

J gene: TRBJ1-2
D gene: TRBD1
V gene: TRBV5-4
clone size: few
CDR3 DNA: TGTGCCAGCAGCCCCGGTCCCGGGACAGTCATCTATGGCTACCCCTTC
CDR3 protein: CASSPGPGTVIYGYPF

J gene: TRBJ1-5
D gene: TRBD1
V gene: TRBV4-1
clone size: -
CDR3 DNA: TGCGCCAGCAGCACGGACAGGGGGAATCAGCCCCAGAATTTT
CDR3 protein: CASSTDRGNQPQNF

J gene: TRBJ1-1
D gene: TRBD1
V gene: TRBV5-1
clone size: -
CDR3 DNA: TGCGCCAGCAGCTTGCGGGGGACAGGGGATTTATTCGCTGAAGCTTTCTTT
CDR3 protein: CASSLRGTGDLFAEAFF

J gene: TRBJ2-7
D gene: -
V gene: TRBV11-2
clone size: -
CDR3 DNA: TGTGCCAGCAGCTTAATCCCACAAGTTGCCAAATCATACGAGCAGTACTTC
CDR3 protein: CASSLIPQVAKSYEQYF

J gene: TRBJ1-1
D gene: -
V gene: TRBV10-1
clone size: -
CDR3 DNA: TGCGCCAGCAGTCCCACCCTAATGAACACTGAAGCTTTCTTT
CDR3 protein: CASSPTLMNTEAFF

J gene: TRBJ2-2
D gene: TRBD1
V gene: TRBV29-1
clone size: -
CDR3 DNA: TGCAGCGTTCTTACAGGGGGAAGGGCCGGGGAGCTGTTTTTT
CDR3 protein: CSVLTGGRAGELFF

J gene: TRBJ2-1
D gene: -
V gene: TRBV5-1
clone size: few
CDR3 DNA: TGCGCCAGCAGCTTGGATGGCGGGAACAATGAGCAGTTCTTC
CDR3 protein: CASSLDGGNNEQFF

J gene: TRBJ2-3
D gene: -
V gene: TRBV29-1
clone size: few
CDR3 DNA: TGCAGCGTTGAAGATCTTAGCGGAACTAGCACAGATACGCAGTATTTT
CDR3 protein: CSVEDLSGTSTDTQYF

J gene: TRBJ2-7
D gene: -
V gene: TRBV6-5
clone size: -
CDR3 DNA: TGTGCCAGCAGTAGCGGAATCTACGAGCAGTACTTC
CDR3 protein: CASSSGIYEQYF

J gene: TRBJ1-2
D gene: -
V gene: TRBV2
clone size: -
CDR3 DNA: TGTGCCAGCATTGACGACAGGCGCATCTATGGCTACACCTTC
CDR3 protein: CASIDDRRIYGYTF

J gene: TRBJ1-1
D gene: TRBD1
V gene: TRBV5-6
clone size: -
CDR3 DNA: TGTGCCAGCAGCTTGGCCGGGACAGGGTCCACTGAAGCTTTCTTT
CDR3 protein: CASSLAGTGSTEAFF

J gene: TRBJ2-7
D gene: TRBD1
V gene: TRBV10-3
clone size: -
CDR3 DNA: TGTGCCGTAAGCGGGACAGGGGGGACCTACGAGCAGTACTTC
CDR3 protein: CAVSGTGGTYEQYF

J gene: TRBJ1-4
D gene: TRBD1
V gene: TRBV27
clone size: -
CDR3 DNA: TGTGCCAGCAGCCCGGCGGGCAGGGGGCGAGGTGAAAAACTGTTTTTT
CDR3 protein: CASSPAGRGRGEKLFF

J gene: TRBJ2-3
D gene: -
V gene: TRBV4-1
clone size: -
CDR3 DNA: TGCGCCAGCAGCCAAGAGGCGGGGACCCGCGCCCATTTT
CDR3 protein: CASSQEAGTRAHF

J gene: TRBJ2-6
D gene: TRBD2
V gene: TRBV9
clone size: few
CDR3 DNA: TGTGCCAGCGCTGGGGGAGGGAGGGCAGGGGCCAACGTCCTGACTTTC
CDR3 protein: CASAGGGRAGANVLTF

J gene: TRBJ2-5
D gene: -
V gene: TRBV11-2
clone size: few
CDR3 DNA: TGTGCCAGCAGCTTAAGGAGGGCTGGCAAGACCACTATATACTTC
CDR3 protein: CASSLRRAGKTTIYF

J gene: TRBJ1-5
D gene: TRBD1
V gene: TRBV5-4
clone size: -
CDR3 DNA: TGTGCCAGCAGCGCTGGGACAGACAATAGCAATCAGCCCCAGCATTTT
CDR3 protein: CASSAGTDNSNQPQHF

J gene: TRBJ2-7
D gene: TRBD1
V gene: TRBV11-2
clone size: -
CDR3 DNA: TGTGCCAGCAGCGAGACAGACAGGGGCCCCTACGAGCAGTACTTC
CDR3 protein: CASSETDRGPYEQYF

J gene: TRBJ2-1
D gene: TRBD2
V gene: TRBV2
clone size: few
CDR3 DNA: TGTGCCAGCAGCAGCGGGATGTACAATGAGCAGTTCTTC
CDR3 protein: CASSSGMYNEQFF